This record covers a single T cell receptor (beta chain). Looked up from germline, CDR1 is MNHEY and CDR2 is SVGEGT. V lost 4 bases and J lost 8, with 18 bases in between. The CDR3 loop spans 15 amino acids. Source study methods: Reference gene primer amplification gave estimated nucleated cell counts. Some clones are missing from TCRdb's copy, which holds only in-frame ones; the method was immunoSEQ multiplex PCR. That table furnishes V, J and clone size, whereas the DNA furnished D and trimming. This table has hundreds of thousands of clones, about 91% appearing once. These data come from a study of blood T cell repertoires in COVID-19.

This receptor was obtained from a woman under 40 who had recovered from COVID-19. This sequence joins TRBV6-2 or TRBV6-3 and TRBJ1-5; TRBD1 might be the D (5 bases). The specimen sequenced was peripheral blood. In DNA, the CDR3 is TGTGCCAGCAGTTGGGGGGGAGGGCGGCGGGAGCCCCAGCATTTT. Protein: CASSWGGGRREPQHF.